This TCR beta chain was identified in a study of T cell responses to AZD1222 COVID-19 vaccine. Using immunoSEQ multiplex PCR, the repertoire was profiled, and TCRdb retains in-frame clones only, with some absent. The repertoire holds roughly 67,000 clones, with approximately 90% as singletons. In regard to this clone: Its antigen is currently unknown.

CDR1 is SNHLY and CDR2 is FYNNEI in the germline V gene. V was clipped by 4 bases and J by 11 bases, with 20 bases between them. The CDR3 totals 14 residues. Findings and caveats of the study: The study reported that nearly half of spike-specific TCRs target unmutated variant regions. Repertoires were obtained solely post-peak T cell response. Clonal diversity may have been underestimated, and the donors were mostly white British, with more females than males.

This receptor was identified in an adult who received the AZD1222 COVID-19 vaccine. The V and J genes are TRBV2 and TRBJ1-1; perhaps TRBD1 as D (6 bases). The source was peripheral blood, collected 28 days after the second AZD1222 dose. The CDR3 DNA reads TGTGCCAGCAGTGGTATTCGGGGACAACTTCAGGCTTTCTTT. Protein sequence: CASSGIRGQLQAFF.